This T cell receptor beta chain was obtained from a study of beta chain features in type 1 diabetes. The study, taken as a whole, reports: Type 1 diabetes patients showed fewer insertions and more deletions at VDJ junctions. A potential influence of HLA type upon TCRB rearrangement remained unresolved herein. Researchers report that Type 1 diabetes patients had moderately but significantly shorter TCRB CDR3s across all four CD4+ subsets. Healthy donors had naive, central memory and Treg TCRB repertoires that appeared less similar than those seen among patients.

Researchers reported sorting CD4+ naive, central memory, regulatory and stem cell-like memory cells via CD45RO/CCR7/CD25/CD127/CD95/CD27. A word on this clone: What it binds is not known.

What was sequenced were expressed TCRB transcripts, since all of the isolated RNA had been reverse transcribed. Sequencing used immunoSEQ multiplex PCR; TCRdb keeps in-frame clones, though not all of them. The sample includes around 310,000 clones, around an eighth of them seen just once. The receptor's source is a woman younger than 35 with type 1 diabetes. The sample comprised naive CD4+ T cells from blood.

The chain's CDR3 is CASSLNSNEQFF. CDR3 bases: TGCGCCAGCAGCCTGAACAGCAATGAGCAGTTCTTC. The chain carries TRBV5-1 and TRBJ2-1; no definite D call. CDR1 and CDR2 (germline): SGHRS, YFSETQ. The V end lost 4 bases, the J end lost 6 bases, and 8 bases lay between the germline ends. The CDR3 totals 12 residues. Using reference TRBV5-1 and TRBJ2-1 for the parts outside the CDR3, the full variable domain is KAGVTQTPRYLIKTRGQQVTLSCSPISGHRSVSWYQQTPGQGLQFLFEYFSETQRNKGNFPGRFSGRQFSNSRSEMNVSTLELGDSALYLCASSLNSNEQFFGPGTRLTVL.